Reported below is one T cell receptor (beta chain). This sample was included in a study of graft-versus-host responses after intestinal transplantation. TCRdb keeps only in-frame clones here, not all; method: immunoSEQ multiplex PCR. The sample yields 30,000 to 45,000 clones, roughly four fifths seen once. This CDR3 has 15 residues. V lost 1 base and J lost 6, with 12 bases in between. Germline-derived CDR1 and CDR2 are MNHEY and SMNVEV (reference sequence). The chain uses TRBV27 and TRBJ2-2; tentatively, D is TRBD1 (5 bases). Sequenced material: PBMCs, taken roughly 34 months after transplant. The clonotype was recovered from a human patient who received an intestinal transplant, so some T cells may come from the graft donor. CDR3 DNA sequence: TGTGCCAGCAGTTTATTCGCCCAGACAGCCGGGGAGCTGTTTTTT. Its protein product is CASSLFAQTAGELFF.